The 30 T cell receptor beta chains reported below all come from one sample, sequenced in a study of T cells in narcolepsy. Generated by immunoSEQ multiplex PCR, the TCRdb table keeps only in-frame clones and is missing some. In the table there are about 34,000 clones, around 84% of which are singletons. Material for sequencing was memory (CD45RA-) CD4+ T cells from blood. The origin of the receptors is a human donor in good health.

The V and J genes are TRBV27 and TRBJ1-1; 7 bases line up with TRBD1. The CDR3 is 14 residues long. The V gene end was trimmed by 1 base and the J gene end by 8 bases; junction bases not matched to a gene: 7. Germline V gives CDR1 MNHEY, CDR2 SMNVEV (reference sequence). CDR3 loop: CASSLLTGTAEAFF. The CDR3 bases are TGTGCCAGCAGTTTATTGACCGGGACAGCCGAAGCTTTCTTT.

The chain recombines TRBV2 with TRBJ1-2, with D uncertain. Looked up from germline, CDR1 is SNHLY and CDR2 is FYNNEI. Deletions cut 6 bases from V and 9 bases from J, with 20 bases between. This CDR3 comprises 14 residues. The CDR3 here is CASRSYRQYTRYTF. As DNA, the CDR3 is TGTGCCAGCAGAAGTTATAGGCAATATACACGCTACACCTTC.

This clone has just a few counts. The V gene is TRBV5-1, the J gene TRBJ1-2; tentatively, D is TRBD1 (6 bases). The germline V gene has CDR1 SGHRS and CDR2 YFSETQ. V dropped 4 bases and J dropped 2 bases, with 24 bases sitting between them. The CDR3 consists of 18 residues. The CDR3 coding sequence is TGCGCCAGCAGCGCACCCGGGACAAGAACCGGGGCCAACTATGGCTACACCTTC. Amino acids: CASSAPGTRTGANYGYTF.

The chain couples TRBV2 to TRBJ1-3; 9 bases are shared with TRBD1. This CDR3 is built from 16 residues. The ends lost 6 bases at V and 4 bases at J; junction bases unmatched: 10. Germline lookup yields CDR1 SNHLY and CDR2 FYNNEI. DNA of the CDR3: TGTGCCAGCAGGAAGGGGGGGACAGGGAACGGAAACACCATATATTTT. Translating it yields CASRKGGTGNGNTIYF.

The chain uses TRBV7-3 and TRBJ1-1, with D unclear. The CDR3 contains 12 residues. Between the trimmed V and J ends, which lost 2 bases and 4 bases, there was a span of 5 bases. Germline assignment: CDR1 SGHTA and CDR2 FQGTGA. The CDR3 DNA reads as TGTGCCAGCAGCTTAGACGGCACTGAAGCTTTCTTT. This translates into CASSLDGTEAFF.

The genes are TRBV6-6 and TRBJ2-5; D is ambiguous. Germline CDR1 is MNHNY and CDR2 is SVGAGI (reference sequence). CDR3 length: 13 residues. V gave up 7 bases and J gave up 5 bases, with 14 bases separating them. The CDR3 spells CASTSRQVETQYF. As DNA, the CDR3 is TGTGCCAGCACCTCCCGTCAGGTGGAGACCCAGTACTTC.

The chain joins TRBV9 to TRBJ2-2, with D possibly being TRBD2 (6 bases). Germline V gene sequence: CDR1 SGDLS, CDR2 YYNGEE. The CDR3 has 14 amino acids. V gave up 0 bases and J gave up 6 bases, with 9 bases separating them. CDR3 nucleotides: TGTGCCAGCAGCGTAGAGGGAGGCGCCGGGGAGCTGTTTTTT. As protein: CASSVEGGAGELFF.

The J gene is TRBJ2-7, the V gene TRBV7-9; D gene uncertain. V lost 3 bases and J lost 6, with 9 bases in between. This CDR3 spans 12 amino acids. Per the germline V gene, CDR1 is SEHNR and CDR2 is FQNEAQ (reference sequence). CDR3 region: CASSLERSEQYF. The CDR3 DNA sequence: TGTGCCAGCAGCTTGGAGAGGTCCGAGCAGTACTTC.

The chain employs TRBV27 and TRBJ2-5; TRBD1 matches at 9 bases. The J call is doubtful: the DNA matches TRBJ2-7 better. Per the germline V gene, CDR1 is MNHEY and CDR2 is SMNVEV (reference sequence). The CDR3 spans 14 residues. CDR3 amino acids: CASGGGQGTYEQYF. The CDR3 nucleotides are TGTGCCAGCGGAGGCGGACAGGGGACCTACGAGCAGTACTTC.

V is TRBV5-8 and J is TRBJ2-5, with 7 bases that match TRBD1. This CDR3 region has 13 residues. From germline, CDR1 is SGHTS and CDR2 YDEGEE. Trimming cost V 5 bases and J 5 bases; bases outside gene matches: 6. The CDR3 reads CASRNRGEETQYF. The CDR3 DNA reads as TGTGCCAGCAGAAACAGGGGAGAGGAGACCCAGTACTTC. The full variable domain, its missing parts supplied by reference TRBV5-8 and TRBJ2-5, is EAGVTQSPTHLIKTRGQQATLRCSPISGHTSVYWYQQALGLGLQFLLWYDEGEERNRGNFPPRFSGRQFPNYSSELNVNALELEDSALYLCASRNRGEETQYFGPGTRLLVL.

This clone was counted only a few times. The same CDR3 also results from other DNA sequences found in this sample. The chain uses TRBV12-5 and TRBJ2-5, with D tentatively TRBD1 (6 bases). Germline V gene sequence: CDR1 LGHNT, CDR2 FRNRAP. The CDR3 consists of 15 residues. The germline V and J ends were trimmed by 5 bases and 4 bases, with 17 bases remaining between them. CDR3 region: CASGLGGRVGETQYF. In nucleotides, the CDR3 is TGTGCTAGTGGTCTTGGGGGCAGGGTTGGAGAGACCCAGTACTTC.

The rearrangement links TRBV9 to TRBJ2-3; 14 bases align to TRBD2. Unmatched junction bases numbered 2, after V lost 3 bases and J lost 5 bases. The CDR3 extends over 15 amino acids. Germline V CDR1 and CDR2: SGDLS, YYNGEE. The CDR3 nucleotides are TGTGCCAGCAGCGGCGGACTAGCGGGAGGAGATACGCAGTATTTT. It codes for CASSGGLAGGDTQYF.

The CDR3 reads CAISDRGTEAFF. In nucleotides, the CDR3 is TGTGCCATCAGTGATAGGGGAACTGAAGCTTTCTTT. This chain connects TRBV10-3 to TRBJ1-1, with D possibly being TRBD1 (5 bases). Germline CDR1 ENHRY, CDR2 SYGVKD. The length of the CDR3 is 12 residues. With 3 bases removed from V and 5 bases from J, the gap between germline ends came to 7 bases.

In regard to this clone: Within the sample, other DNA sequences also encode this same CDR3. The rearrangement joins TRBV6-6 to TRBJ1-5, with a tentative D call TRBD1 (6 bases). The ends were cut back, 4 bases at V and 7 bases at J, with 11 bases in the middle. This CDR3 region has 13 residues. Per germline, CDR1 MNHNY and CDR2 SVGAGI (reference sequence). In nucleotides, the CDR3 is TGTGCCAGCAGTTCAGGGGCAGGGCAGCCCCAGCATTTT. Translation: CASSSGAGQPQHF.

The gene calls are TRBV7-5 and TRBJ1-2. TRBV7-5 counts as a pseudogene. The CDR3 contains 18 residues. The CDR3 sequence is CARSLACGIGTANYGYTF. CDR3 bases: TGTGCCAGAAGCTTAGCTTGCGGTATCGGGACCGCGAACTATGGCTACACCTTC.

The rearrangement joins TRBV18 to TRBJ2-5, with 9 nucleotides matching TRBD1. CDR1 is KGHSH and CDR2 is LQKENI in the germline V gene. This CDR3 region has 12 residues. The V segment lost 6 bases and the J segment 5 bases; nucleotides outside the gene matches: 1. DNA of the CDR3: TGTGCCAGCTCGACAGGGGGTGAGACCCAGTACTTC. Protein: CASSTGGETQYF.

The chain employs TRBV5-1 and TRBJ2-2; D tentatively fits TRBD1 or TRBD2 (5 bases each). There are 16 residues in the CDR3. Germline CDR1 and CDR2: SGHRS and YFSETQ. Trimming stripped 4 bases from V and 5 bases from J, with 18 bases between. The CDR3 DNA reads as TGCGCCAGCAGCCCGACCGGGACGAAGAGGACCGGGGAGCTGTTTTTT. It yields the protein CASSPTGTKRTGELFF. The variable domain in full, completed from reference TRBV5-1 and TRBJ2-2, reads KAGVTQTPRYLIKTRGQQVTLSCSPISGHRSVSWYQQTPGQGLQFLFEYFSETQRNKGNFPGRFSGRQFSNSRSEMNVSTLELGDSALYLCASSPTGTKRTGELFFGEGSRLTVL.

The chain recombines TRBV28 with TRBJ1-2; D gene ambiguous. This CDR3 is 12 amino acids long. Deletions cut 4 bases from V and 4 bases from J, with 7 bases between. The germline V gene has CDR1 MDHEN and CDR2 SYDVKM. The CDR3 loop reads CASSSDFYGYTF. DNA of the CDR3: TGTGCCAGCAGTTCGGACTTCTATGGCTACACCTTC.

This clone was observed a handful of times. V is TRBV21-1 and J is TRBJ1-1. TRBV21-1 is annotated as a pseudogene. CDR3 length equals 11 residues. In nucleotides, the CDR3 is TGTGCCAGCAGCAACGGGCAGAAAGCTTTCTTT. Its protein is CASSNGQKAFF.

The chain joins TRBV25-1 to TRBJ2-3; 7 bases align to TRBD2. With 4 bases clipped from V and 0 bases from J, the junction kept 4 bases outside the gene matches. The CDR3 sequence is 15 residues long. Germline lookup yields CDR1 MGHDK and CDR2 SYGVNS. CDR3 DNA sequence: TGTGCCAGCAGTGGGGGGGGGTCCAGCACAGATACGCAGTATTTT. Translated: CASSGGGSSTDTQYF.

The chain carries TRBV30 and TRBJ1-1, with D maybe TRBD1 (5 bases). The CDR3 is 20 amino acids. V was shortened by 2 bases and J by 4 bases, with 32 bases between the two germline ends. Germline V gives CDR1 GTSNPN, CDR2 SVGIG (reference sequence). The CDR3 coding sequence is TGTGCCTGGAGTTTAATCATGGGAGGTGCGCAGGGAGGTCGGGCCACTGAAGCTTTCTTT. It encodes CAWSLIMGGAQGGRATEAFF.

V and J are TRBV7-9 and TRBJ2-5; D call uncertain. Germline V lookup: CDR1 SEHNR, CDR2 FQNEAQ (reference sequence). The length of the CDR3 is 12 residues. Trimming left V 1 base short and J 5 bases short, with 5 bases between. The CDR3 sequence is CASSLEAETQYF. DNA of the CDR3: TGTGCCAGCAGCTTAGAGGCCGAGACCCAGTACTTC.

This sequence joins TRBV5-1 and TRBJ1-1; unclear D gene. CDR1 is SGHRS and CDR2 is YFSETQ in the germline V gene. V lost 0 bases to trimming and J lost 3 bases, with 12 bases between them. This CDR3 region has 15 residues. This CDR3 is CASSLAGVDYTEAFF. CDR3 nucleotide sequence: TGCGCCAGCAGCTTGGCTGGGGTCGATTACACTGAAGCTTTCTTT.

The chain employs TRBV10-3 and TRBJ1-6; D ambiguous. V lost 2 bases to trimming and J lost 5 bases, with 4 bases between them. This CDR3 is 13 amino acids long. The germline V gene encodes CDR1 ENHRY and CDR2 SYGVKD. This CDR3 reads CAISETNNSPLHF. CDR3 nucleotide sequence: TGTGCCATCAGTGAGACCAATAATTCACCCCTCCACTTT.

The CDR3 region is CASCVETGYEQYF. CDR3 sequence (DNA): TGTGCCAGCTGTGTAGAGACGGGCTACGAGCAGTACTTC. The chain employs TRBV6-1 and TRBJ2-7, with D unresolved. The germline V gene has CDR1 MNHNS and CDR2 SASEGT. V gave up 8 bases and J gave up 3 bases, with 14 bases separating them. The CDR3 runs to 13 residues.

The chain has TRBV21-1 and TRBJ1-2. TRBV21-1 is reported as a pseudogene. The CDR3 loop spans 15 amino acids. For the CDR3, the DNA is TGTGCCAGCAGCAAACTCGGAGTCCGACTCTATGGCTACACCTTC. It is translated as CASSKLGVRLYGYTF.

This chain joins TRBV7-2 and TRBJ2-1, with D tentatively TRBD1 or TRBD2 (5 bases each). V lost 5 bases, J lost 5 bases, and 13 bases lay in between. Germline V CDR1 and CDR2: SGHTA, FQGNSA. There are 14 residues in the CDR3. The CDR3 DNA follows: TGTGCCAGCAGCCCAGGGACGCTTAACAATGAGCAGTTCTTC. Its protein is CASSPGTLNNEQFF.

V is TRBV13 and J is TRBJ1-1; 7 positions agree with TRBD1. The CDR3 spans 14 residues. Germline V CDR1 and CDR2: PRHDT, FYEKMQ (reference sequence). V was pared by 4 bases and J by 4 bases, with 6 bases of the junction left unmatched. The CDR3 DNA reads TGTGCCAGCAGCTCCTCGGACAGGTTCACTGAAGCTTTCTTT. Protein sequence: CASSSSDRFTEAFF.

This clone has just one count. V usage is TRBV18 and J usage is TRBJ1-1; D is perhaps TRBD1 (5 bases). Germline-derived CDR1 and CDR2 are KGHSH and LQKENI. The CDR3 loop spans 12 amino acids. V gave up 5 bases and J gave up 8 bases, with 12 bases separating them. The CDR3 protein is CASSSGTLEAFF. The CDR3 nucleotides read TGTGCCAGCTCATCCGGGACTTTAGAAGCTTTCTTT. The full variable domain, in which reference TRBV18 and TRBJ1-1 provide the parts outside the CDR3, is NAGVMQNPRHLVRRRGQEARLRCSPMKGHSHVYWYRQLPEEGLKFMVYLQKENIIDESGMPKERFSAEFPKEGPSILRIQQVVRGDSAAYFCASSSGTLEAFFGQGTRLTVV.

The chain uses TRBV30 and TRBJ1-1; D call uncertain. The CDR3 is made up of 14 amino acids. Germline CDR1 and CDR2: GTSNPN and SVGIG (reference sequence). V lost 2 bases to trimming and J lost 1 base, with 11 bases between them. CDR3 amino acids: CAWSPDGTNTEAFF. In DNA, the CDR3 is TGTGCCTGGAGTCCCGATGGAACGAACACTGAAGCTTTCTTT.